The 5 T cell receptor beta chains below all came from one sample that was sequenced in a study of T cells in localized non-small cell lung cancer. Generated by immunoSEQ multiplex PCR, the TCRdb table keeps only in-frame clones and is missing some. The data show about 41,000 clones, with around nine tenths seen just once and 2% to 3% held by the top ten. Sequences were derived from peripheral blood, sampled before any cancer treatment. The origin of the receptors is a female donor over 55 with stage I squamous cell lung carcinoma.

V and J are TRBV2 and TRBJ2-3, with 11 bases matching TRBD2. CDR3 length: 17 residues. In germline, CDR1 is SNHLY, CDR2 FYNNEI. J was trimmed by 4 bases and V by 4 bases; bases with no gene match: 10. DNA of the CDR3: TGTGCCAGCAGTGGGGCTAGCGGGAGGATTAAGGCAGATACGCAGTATTTT. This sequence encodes CASSGASGRIKADTQYF.

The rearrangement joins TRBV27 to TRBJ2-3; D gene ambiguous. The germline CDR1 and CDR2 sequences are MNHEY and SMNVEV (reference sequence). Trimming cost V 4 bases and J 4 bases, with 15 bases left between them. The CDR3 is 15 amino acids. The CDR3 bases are TGTGCCAGCAGTTCCCTAGTGTCCCGGGCAGATACGCAGTATTTT. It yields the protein CASSSLVSRADTQYF.

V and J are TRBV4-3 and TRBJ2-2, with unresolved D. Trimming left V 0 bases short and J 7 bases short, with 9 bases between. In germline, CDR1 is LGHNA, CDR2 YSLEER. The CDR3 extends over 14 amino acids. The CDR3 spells CASSQDYEVGELFF. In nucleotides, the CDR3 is TGCGCCAGCAGCCAAGATTATGAGGTCGGGGAGCTGTTTTTT.

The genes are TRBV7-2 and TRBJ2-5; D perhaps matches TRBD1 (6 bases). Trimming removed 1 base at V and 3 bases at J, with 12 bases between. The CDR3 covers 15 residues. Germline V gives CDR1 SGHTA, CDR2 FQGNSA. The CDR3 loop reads CASSLVRTAKETQYF. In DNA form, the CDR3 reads TGTGCCAGCAGCTTAGTTAGGACAGCAAAAGAGACCCAGTACTTC.

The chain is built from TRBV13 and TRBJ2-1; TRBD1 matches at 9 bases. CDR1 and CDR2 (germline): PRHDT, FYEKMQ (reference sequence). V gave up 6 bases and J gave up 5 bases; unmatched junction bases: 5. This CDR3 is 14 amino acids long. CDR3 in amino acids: CASSPRTGDNEQFF. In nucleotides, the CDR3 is TGTGCCAGCAGTCCTCGGACAGGGGACAATGAGCAGTTCTTC.